This TCR beta chain stems from a study of blood T cell repertoires in COVID-19. The CDR3 contains 16 residues. Germline V gene lookup returns CDR1 SGHRS and CDR2 YFSETQ. Trimming cost V 4 bases and J 4 bases, with 20 bases left between them. Measured with immunoSEQ multiplex PCR; TCRdb has only the in-frame clones, and not every one. The repertoire holds some 210,000 clones, with 89% as singletons. V usage is TRBV5-1 and J usage is TRBJ1-1, with D tentatively TRBD1 (5 bases). Sequenced: peripheral blood. The receptor's source is a woman aged 40-49 years with acute or convalescent COVID-19. In nucleotides, the CDR3 is TGCGCCAGCAGCGCACGCGGAGGGCCGGGGGTCACTGAAGCTTTCTTT. Encoded protein: CASSARGGPGVTEAFF.